A single T cell receptor (beta chain) is shown here with its context. The antigen is not known. A junction boundary mismatches the germline segment, possibly from a read error. Looked up from germline, CDR1 is SQVTM and CDR2 is ANQGSEA. There are 15 residues in the CDR3. Some clones are missing from TCRdb's copy, which holds only in-frame ones; the method was immunoSEQ multiplex PCR. In the table there are around 67,000 clones, about 90% of which are singletons. The data belong to a study of OX40 agonist ivuxolimab in advanced cancers. Across the study: Dose-escalation patients were diagnosed with hepatocellular carcinoma, melanoma, renal cell cancer or head and neck cancer. Findings and limits, study-wide: Individuals who were partial responders at 0.1-3.0 mg/kg had clonal expansion that ranked among the lowest. In the 0.1 to 3.0 mg/kg range, CD4+ and CD8+ blood T cells had expanded clonally by week 6.

This sample comprised CD4+ or CD8+ T cells sorted from blood, obtained in a trial of the OX40 agonist ivuxolimab. The rearrangement joins TRBV29-1 to TRBJ2-2; 7 nucleotides agree with TRBD1. This TCR was recovered from an adult with an advanced solid tumor such as melanoma, head and neck, liver or kidney cancer. The CDR3 DNA reads as TGCAGCGACTTGGTAGGGACAGTAGAACACCGGGGAGCTGTTTTT. The encoded protein is CSDLVGTVEHRGAVF.